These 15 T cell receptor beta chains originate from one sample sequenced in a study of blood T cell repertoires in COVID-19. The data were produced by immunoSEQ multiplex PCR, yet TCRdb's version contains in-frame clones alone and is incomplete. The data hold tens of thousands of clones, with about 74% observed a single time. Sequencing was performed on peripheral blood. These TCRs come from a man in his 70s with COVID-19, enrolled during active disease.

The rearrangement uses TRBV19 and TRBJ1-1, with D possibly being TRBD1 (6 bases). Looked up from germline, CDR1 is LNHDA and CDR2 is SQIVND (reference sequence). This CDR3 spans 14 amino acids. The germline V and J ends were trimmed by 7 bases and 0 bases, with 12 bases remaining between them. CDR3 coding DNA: TGTGCCAGTAATCAGAACAGGGTGAACACTGAAGCTTTCTTT. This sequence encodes CASNQNRVNTEAFF.

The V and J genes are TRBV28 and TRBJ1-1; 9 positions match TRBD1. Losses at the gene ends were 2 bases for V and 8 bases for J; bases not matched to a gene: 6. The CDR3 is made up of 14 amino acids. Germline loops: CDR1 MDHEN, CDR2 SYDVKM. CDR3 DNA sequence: TGTGCCAGCAGTTTAACCGGGACAGGGCAGGAAGCTTTCTTT. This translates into CASSLTGTGQEAFF.

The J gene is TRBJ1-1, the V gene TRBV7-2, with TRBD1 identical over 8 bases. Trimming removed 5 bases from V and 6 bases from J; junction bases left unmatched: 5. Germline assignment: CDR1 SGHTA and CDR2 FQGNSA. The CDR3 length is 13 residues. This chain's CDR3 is CASSRDRRSEAFF. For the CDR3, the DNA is TGTGCCAGCAGCCGGGACAGGCGTTCTGAAGCTTTCTTT.

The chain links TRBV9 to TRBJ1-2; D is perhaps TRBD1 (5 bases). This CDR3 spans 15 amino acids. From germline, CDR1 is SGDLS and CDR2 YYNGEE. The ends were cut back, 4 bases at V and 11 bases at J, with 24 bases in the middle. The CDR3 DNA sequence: TGTGCCAGCAGCTTTAACCCCCCAGGCGCCCGGGGGTACACCTTC. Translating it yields CASSFNPPGARGYTF. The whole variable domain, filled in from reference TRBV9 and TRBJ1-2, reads DSGVTQTPKHLITATGQRVTLRCSPRSGDLSVYWYQQSLDQGLQFLIQYYNGEERAKGNILERFSAQQFPDLHSELNLSSLELGDSALYFCASSFNPPGARGYTFGSGTRLTVV.

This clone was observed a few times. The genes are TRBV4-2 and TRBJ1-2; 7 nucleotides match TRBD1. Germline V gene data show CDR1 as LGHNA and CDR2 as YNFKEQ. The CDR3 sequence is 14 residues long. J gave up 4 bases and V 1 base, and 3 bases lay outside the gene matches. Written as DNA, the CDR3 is TGTGCCAGCAGCCAAGTGGCAGGGGGCTATGGCTACACCTTC. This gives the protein CASSQVAGGYGYTF.

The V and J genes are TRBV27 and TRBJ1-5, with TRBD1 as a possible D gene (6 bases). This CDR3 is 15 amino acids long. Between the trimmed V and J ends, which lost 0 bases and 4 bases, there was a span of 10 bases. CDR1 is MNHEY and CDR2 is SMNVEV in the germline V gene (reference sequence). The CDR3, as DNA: TGTGCCAGCAGTTTATCAAGCCAGGGGAATCAGCCCCAGCATTTT. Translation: CASSLSSQGNQPQHF.

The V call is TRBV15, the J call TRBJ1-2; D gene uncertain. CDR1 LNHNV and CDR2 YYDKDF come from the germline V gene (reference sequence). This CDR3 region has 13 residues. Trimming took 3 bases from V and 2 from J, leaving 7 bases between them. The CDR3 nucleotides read TGTGCCACCAGCAGTCACACCAACTATGGCTACACCTTC. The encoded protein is CATSSHTNYGYTF. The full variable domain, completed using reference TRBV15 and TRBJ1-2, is DAMVIQNPRYQVTQFGKPVTLSCSQTLNHNVMYWYQQKSSQAPKLLFHYYDKDFNNEADTPDNFQSRRPNTSFCFLDIRSPGLGDTAMYLCATSSHTNYGYTFGSGTRLTVV.

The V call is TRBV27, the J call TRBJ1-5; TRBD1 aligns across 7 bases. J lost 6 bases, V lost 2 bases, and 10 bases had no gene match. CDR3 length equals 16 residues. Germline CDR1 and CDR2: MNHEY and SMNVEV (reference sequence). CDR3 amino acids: CASSLVTQGNGQPQHF. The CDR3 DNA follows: TGTGCCAGCAGTTTAGTCACACAGGGGAATGGTCAGCCCCAGCATTTT.

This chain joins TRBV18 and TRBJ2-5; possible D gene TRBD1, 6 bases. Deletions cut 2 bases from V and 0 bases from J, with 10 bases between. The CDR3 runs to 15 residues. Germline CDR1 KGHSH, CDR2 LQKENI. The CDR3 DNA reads TGTGCCAGCTCACCATTCGGACAGTACCAAGAGACCCAGTACTTC. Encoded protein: CASSPFGQYQETQYF.

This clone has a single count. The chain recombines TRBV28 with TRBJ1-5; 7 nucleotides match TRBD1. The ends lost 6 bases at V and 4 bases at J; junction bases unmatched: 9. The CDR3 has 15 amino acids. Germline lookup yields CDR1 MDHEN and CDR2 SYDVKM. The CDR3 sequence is CASSPHGTENQPQHF. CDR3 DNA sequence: TGTGCCAGCAGCCCACACGGGACAGAAAATCAGCCCCAGCATTTT.

DNA of the CDR3: TGTGCCAGCAGCTTAGACGCAGATACGCAGTATTTT. This translates into CASSLDADTQYF. This chain links TRBV11-3 with TRBJ2-3; D is uncertain. This CDR3 is built from 12 residues. Germline V lookup: CDR1 SGHNT, CDR2 YENEEA. V was shortened by 0 bases and J by 4 bases, with 2 bases between the two germline ends.

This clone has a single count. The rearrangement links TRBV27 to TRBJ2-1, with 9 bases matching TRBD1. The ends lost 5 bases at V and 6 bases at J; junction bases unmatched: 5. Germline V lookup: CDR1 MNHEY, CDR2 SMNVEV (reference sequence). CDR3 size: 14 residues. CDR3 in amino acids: CASSPRDRVNEQFF. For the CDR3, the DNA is TGTGCCAGCAGTCCCCGGGACAGGGTCAATGAGCAGTTCTTC.

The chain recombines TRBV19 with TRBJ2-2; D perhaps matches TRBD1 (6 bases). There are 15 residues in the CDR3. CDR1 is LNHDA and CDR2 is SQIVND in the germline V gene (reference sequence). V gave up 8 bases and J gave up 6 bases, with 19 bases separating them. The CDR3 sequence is CASYPGDLVAGELFF. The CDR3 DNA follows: TGTGCCAGTTATCCAGGGGACCTCGTGGCCGGGGAGCTGTTTTTT.

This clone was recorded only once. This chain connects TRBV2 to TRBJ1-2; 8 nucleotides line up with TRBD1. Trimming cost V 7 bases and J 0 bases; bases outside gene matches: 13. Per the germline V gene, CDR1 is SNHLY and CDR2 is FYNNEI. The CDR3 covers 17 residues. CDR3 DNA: TGTGCCAGCATTCCCGGGGGACAGGAGTTAGCTAACTATGGCTACACCTTC. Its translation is CASIPGGQELANYGYTF.

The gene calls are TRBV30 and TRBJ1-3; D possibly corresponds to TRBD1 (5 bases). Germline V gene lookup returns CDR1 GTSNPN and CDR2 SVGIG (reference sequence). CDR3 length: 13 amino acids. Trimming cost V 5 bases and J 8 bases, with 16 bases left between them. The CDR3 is CAWGMDIKDTIYF. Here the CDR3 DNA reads TGTGCCTGGGGGATGGACATTAAAGACACCATATATTTT.